The clone carrying this T cell receptor (beta chain) was counted many times. Antigen: not known. Time point: persistent/refractory GD, antithyroid drugs over 5 years with positive TRAb. Construction of the TCR library relied on RNA isolated from PBMCs. The V gene end was trimmed by 6 bases and the J gene end by 1 base; junction bases not matched to a gene: 5. The CDR3 covers 14 residues. These data are taken from a study of regulatory T cells in long-lasting Graves disease. Study-level information: Persistent Graves' disease denoted over 5 years of antithyroid drugs plus positive TSH receptor antibodies. Findings and limits, study-wide: Persistent disease was associated with favored TRBV28 usage and with favored use of TRBJ1-2 and TRBJ2-5.

Relying on iRepertoire HTBI primers and Arm-PCR of CDR3 regions, the team built TCR beta libraries. Authors' analysis steps: Samples jointly harbored about 63 TRBV and 14 TRBJ segments. TCRdb re-derived calls from the multiplex PCR reads in MiXCR, one entry per CDR3 protein. The V and J calls reflect TCRdb's pipeline rather than the authors' work. The profile shows about 660,000 distinct CDR3 sequences, around 32% of them singletons. V gene TRBV12-3 or TRBV12-4 combines with J gene TRBJ1-1; 7 nucleotides align to TRBD1. The source of this sequence is a female donor with Graves disease. The material was peripheral blood mononuclear cells (PBMCs), obtained when the disease was refractory, from a patient treated with antithyroid drugs. The CDR3 DNA reads as TGTGCCAGCAGGCGACAGGGAAGGAACACTGAAGCTTTCTTT. Protein sequence: CASRRQGRNTEAFF.